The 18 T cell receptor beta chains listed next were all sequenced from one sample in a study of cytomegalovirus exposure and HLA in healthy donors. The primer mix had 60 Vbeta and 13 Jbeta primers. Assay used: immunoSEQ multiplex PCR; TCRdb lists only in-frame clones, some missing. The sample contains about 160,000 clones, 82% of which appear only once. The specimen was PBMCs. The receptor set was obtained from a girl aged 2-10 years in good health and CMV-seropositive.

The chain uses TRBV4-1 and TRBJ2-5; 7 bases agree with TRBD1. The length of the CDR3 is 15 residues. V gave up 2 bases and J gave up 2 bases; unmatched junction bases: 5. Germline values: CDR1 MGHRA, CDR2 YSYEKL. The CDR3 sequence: CASSQPGTVQETQYF. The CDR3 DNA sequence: TGCGCCAGCAGCCAACCCGGGACAGTTCAAGAGACCCAGTACTTC.

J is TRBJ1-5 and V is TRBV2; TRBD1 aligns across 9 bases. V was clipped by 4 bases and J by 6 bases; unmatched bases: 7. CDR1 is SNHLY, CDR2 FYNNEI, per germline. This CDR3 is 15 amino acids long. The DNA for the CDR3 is TGTGCCAGCAGTGCTTCCGGGACAGGGTCTCAGCCCCAGCATTTT. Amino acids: CASSASGTGSQPQHF.

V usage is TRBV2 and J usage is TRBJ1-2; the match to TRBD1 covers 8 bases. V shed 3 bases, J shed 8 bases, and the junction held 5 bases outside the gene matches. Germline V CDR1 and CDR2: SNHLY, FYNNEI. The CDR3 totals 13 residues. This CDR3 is CASSDDRGRGYTF. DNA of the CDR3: TGTGCCAGCAGTGACGACAGGGGACGCGGCTACACCTTC.

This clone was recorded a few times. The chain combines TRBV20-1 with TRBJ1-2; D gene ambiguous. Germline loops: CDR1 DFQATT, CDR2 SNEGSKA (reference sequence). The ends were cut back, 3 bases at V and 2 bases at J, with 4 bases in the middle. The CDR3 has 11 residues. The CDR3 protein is CSARQNYGYTF. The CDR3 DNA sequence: TGCAGTGCTAGGCAGAACTATGGCTACACCTTC.

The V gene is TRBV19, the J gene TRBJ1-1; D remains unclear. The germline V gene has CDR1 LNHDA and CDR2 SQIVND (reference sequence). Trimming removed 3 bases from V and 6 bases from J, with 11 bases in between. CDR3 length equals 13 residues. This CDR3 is CASSIPPAAEAFF. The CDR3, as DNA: TGTGCCAGTAGTATTCCCCCGGCGGCTGAAGCTTTCTTT. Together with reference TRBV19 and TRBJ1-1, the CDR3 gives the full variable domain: DGGITQSPKYLFRKEGQNVTLSCEQNLNHDAMYWYRQDPGQGLRLIYYSQIVNDFQKGDIAEGYSVSREKKESFPLTVTSAQKNPTAFYLCASSIPPAAEAFFGQGTRLTVV.

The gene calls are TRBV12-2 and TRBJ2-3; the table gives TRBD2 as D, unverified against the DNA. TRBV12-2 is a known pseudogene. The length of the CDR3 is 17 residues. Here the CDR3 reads CASRLASFFGGTDTQYF. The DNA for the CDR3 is TGTGCAAGTCGCTTAGCGTCTTTCTTCGGGGGTACAGATACGCAGTATTTT.

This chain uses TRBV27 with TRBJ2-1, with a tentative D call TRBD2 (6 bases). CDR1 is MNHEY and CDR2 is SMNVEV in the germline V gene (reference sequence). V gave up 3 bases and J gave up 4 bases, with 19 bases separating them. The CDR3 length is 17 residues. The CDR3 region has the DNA TGTGCCAGCAGTTTCTTGGGGGAGGCCCTTCAGTACAATGAGCAGTTCTTC. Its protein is CASSFLGEALQYNEQFF.

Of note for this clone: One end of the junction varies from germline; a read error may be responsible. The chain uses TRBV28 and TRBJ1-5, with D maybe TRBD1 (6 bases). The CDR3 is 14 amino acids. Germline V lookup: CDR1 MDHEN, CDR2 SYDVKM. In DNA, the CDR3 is TGTGCCAGCTCCTCACGTGGGGGCAAGCAGCCCCAGCATTTT. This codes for CASSSRGGKQPQHF.

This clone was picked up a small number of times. The CDR3 loop reads CASQGAGISYEQYF. The CDR3 bases are TGTGCCAGCCAGGGGGCAGGGATATCCTACGAGCAGTACTTC. The chain employs TRBV6-1 and TRBJ2-7, with 8 positions matching TRBD1. The germline gives CDR1 MNHNS, CDR2 SASEGT. The CDR3 contains 14 residues. The J segment lost 1 base and the V segment lost 8 bases, leaving 7 bases of the junction unmatched.

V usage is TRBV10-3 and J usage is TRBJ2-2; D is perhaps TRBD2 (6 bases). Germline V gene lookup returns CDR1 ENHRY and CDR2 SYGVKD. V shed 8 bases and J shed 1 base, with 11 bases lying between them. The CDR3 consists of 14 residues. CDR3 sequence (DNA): TGTGCCATCGGGGTGACTAGGAACACCGGGGAGCTGTTTTTT. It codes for CAIGVTRNTGELFF.

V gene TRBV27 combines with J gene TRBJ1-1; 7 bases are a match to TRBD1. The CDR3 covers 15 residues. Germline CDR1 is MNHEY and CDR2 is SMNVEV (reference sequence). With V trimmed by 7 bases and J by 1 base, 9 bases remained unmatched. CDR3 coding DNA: TGTGCCAGCACCCAACCCGGGACAGCGAACACTGAAGCTTTCTTT. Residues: CASTQPGTANTEAFF.

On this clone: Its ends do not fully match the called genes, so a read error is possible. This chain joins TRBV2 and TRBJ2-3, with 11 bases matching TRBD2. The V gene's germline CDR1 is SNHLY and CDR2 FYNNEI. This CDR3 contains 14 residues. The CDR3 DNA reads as TGTGCCGGCAGTTTACTAGCGGGAGTTATTGGGCAGTATTTT. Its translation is CAGSLLAGVIGQYF. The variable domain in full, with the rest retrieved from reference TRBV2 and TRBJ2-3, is EPEVTQTPSHQVTQMGQEVILRCVPISNHLYFYWYRQILGQKVEFLVSFYNNEISEKSEIFDDQFSVERPDGSNFTLKIRSTKLEDSAMYFCAGSLLAGVIGQYFGPGTRLTVL.

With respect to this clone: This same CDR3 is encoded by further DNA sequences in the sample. CDR3 sequence: CASSEQGLYGYTF. In DNA, the CDR3 is TGTGCCAGCAGTGAACAGGGTTTGTATGGCTACACCTTC. The gene calls are TRBV6-1 and TRBJ1-2, with a weak D call TRBD1 (5 bases). CDR3 size: 13 residues. The V end lost 2 bases, the J end lost 5 bases, and 9 bases lay between the germline ends. Germline loops: CDR1 MNHNS, CDR2 SASEGT.

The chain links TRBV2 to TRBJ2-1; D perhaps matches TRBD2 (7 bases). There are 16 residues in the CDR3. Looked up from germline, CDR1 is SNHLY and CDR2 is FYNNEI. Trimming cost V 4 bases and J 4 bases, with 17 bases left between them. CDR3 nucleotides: TGTGCCAGCAGTGTTGGCGGGGGCCATTATTACAATGAGCAGTTCTTC. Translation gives CASSVGGGHYYNEQFF.

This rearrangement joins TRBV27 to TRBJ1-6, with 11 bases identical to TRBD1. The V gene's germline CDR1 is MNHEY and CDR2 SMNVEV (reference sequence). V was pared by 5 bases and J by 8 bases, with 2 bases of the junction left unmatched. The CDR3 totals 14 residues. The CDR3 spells CASSPGQGDSPLHF. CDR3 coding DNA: TGTGCCAGCAGTCCGGGACAGGGGGATTCACCCCTCCACTTT.

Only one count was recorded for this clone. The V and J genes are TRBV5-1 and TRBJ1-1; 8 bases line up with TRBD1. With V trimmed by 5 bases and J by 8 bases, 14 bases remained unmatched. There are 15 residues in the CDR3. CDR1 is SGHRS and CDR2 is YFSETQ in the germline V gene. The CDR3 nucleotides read TGCGCCAGCAGACCCGGTCCCGGGACAGGTCCCGAAGCTTTCTTT. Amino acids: CASRPGPGTGPEAFF.

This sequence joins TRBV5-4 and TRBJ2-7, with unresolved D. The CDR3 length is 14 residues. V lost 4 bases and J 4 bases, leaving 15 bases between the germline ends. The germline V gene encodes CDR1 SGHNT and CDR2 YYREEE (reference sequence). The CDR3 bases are TGTGCCAGCAGCCCCGCGATTCCGAGGTACGAGCAGTACTTC. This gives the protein CASSPAIPRYEQYF.

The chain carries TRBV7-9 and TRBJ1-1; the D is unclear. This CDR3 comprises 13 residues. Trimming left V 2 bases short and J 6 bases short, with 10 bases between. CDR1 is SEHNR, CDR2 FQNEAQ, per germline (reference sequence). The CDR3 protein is CASSLLAGSEAFF. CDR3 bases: TGTGCCAGCAGCTTACTTGCGGGTTCTGAAGCTTTCTTT.